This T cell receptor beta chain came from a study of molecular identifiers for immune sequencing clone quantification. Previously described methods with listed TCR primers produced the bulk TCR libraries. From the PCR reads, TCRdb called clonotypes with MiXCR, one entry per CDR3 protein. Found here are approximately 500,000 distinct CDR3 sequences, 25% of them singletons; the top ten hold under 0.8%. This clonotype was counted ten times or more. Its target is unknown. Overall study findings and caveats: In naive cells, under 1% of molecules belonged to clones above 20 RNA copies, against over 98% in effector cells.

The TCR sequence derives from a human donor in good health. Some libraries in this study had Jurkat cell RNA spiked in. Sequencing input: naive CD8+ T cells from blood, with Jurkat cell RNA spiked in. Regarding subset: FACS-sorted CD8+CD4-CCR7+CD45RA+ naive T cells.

The CDR3: CASSQDMAGGLDTQYF. CDR3 in DNA: TGTGCCAGCAGCCAAGATATGGCGGGGGGCCTAGATACGCAGTATTTT. The chain employs TRBV3-1 and TRBJ2-3; 8 nucleotides agree with TRBD2. Trimming took 0 bases from V and 5 from J; bases not matched to a gene: 7. Germline V gene lookup returns CDR1 LGHDT and CDR2 YNNKEL (reference sequence). The CDR3 sequence is 16 residues long.